This T cell receptor beta chain comes out of a study of Ad26.COV2.S vaccination and SARS-CoV-2 variants. In the study overall: Intramuscular Ad26.COV2.S at 5x10^10 or 1x10^11 viral particles.

Treatment: some 20 received Ad26.COV2.S at low or high dose, single or two shots; several received placebo; per-sample allocation not given. Day 63 after the first vaccine or placebo injection was the time point for sampling. CDR3 length equals 13 residues. Germline lookup yields CDR1 SGHDN and CDR2 FVKESK. With V trimmed by 8 bases and J by 6 bases, 10 bases remained unmatched. TCRdb's copy holds only in-frame clones and misses some; the assay was immunoSEQ multiplex PCR. The profile shows 440,000 or so clones, nearly 90% of them singletons. The V and J genes are TRBV14 and TRBJ2-7; 7 bases fit TRBD2. The receptor comes from a person aged 18-60 years who received the Ad26.COV2.S COVID-19 vaccine or a placebo. Sample: peripheral blood, taken in a trial of Ad26.COV2.S vaccine versus placebo. CDR3: CASALAAGVEQYF. CDR3 nucleotides: TGTGCCAGCGCGCTGGCTGCGGGAGTCGAGCAGTACTTC.